This T cell receptor (beta chain) was sequenced for a study of regulatory T cells in long-lasting Graves disease (dated by TCRdb to about 2021). A note on the overall study: Patients with newly diagnosed Graves' disease had been on antithyroid drugs for under 3 months. Peripheral blood TCR sequencing and RNA sequencing compared persistent Graves' disease patients with newly diagnosed Graves' disease patients. The study was registered as a clinical trial and conducted in China. A total of 33 samples underwent TCR sequencing, from roughly 13 patients with persistent Graves' disease and some 20 patients with newly diagnosed Graves' disease. Study-wide findings and limitations: The authors noted that the small sample size was a limitation that may lower accuracy. Lower TCR Shannon entropy and fewer highly expanded clones were observed in persistent Graves' disease patients than in newly diagnosed patients, which suggested clonal expansion. TRBV28, TRBJ1-2 and TRBJ2-5 were preferentially used in persistent disease, while TRBV20-1 and TRBJ2-1 were favored in newly diagnosed disease. A larger number of public clonotypes was shared among persistent patients (approximately 2,600) than among newly diagnosed patients (around 970). Only the TCR beta chain was sequenced and analyzed. The study examined only peripheral blood because the primary lesion, thyroid tissue, could not be accessed.

The CDR3 runs 15 residues from the cysteine to the phenylalanine. The entry retains the CDR3 DNA only, 45 bases that are in frame from base 1. The germline V gene specifies MDHEN as CDR1 and SYDVKM as CDR2. V is reduced by 8 bases and J by 1 base, leaving a spacing of 17 bases between them. The sample holds many counts of this clonotype. The target of this receptor is not known. The record has no base qualities; no much larger clone is one base away. Sample time point, as interpreted from the label and publication: newly diagnosed GD, antithyroid drugs for less than 3 months. For both TCR sequencing and RNA sequencing, RNA was extracted from PBMCs in TRIzol. The diagnosis of Graves' disease followed American Thyroid Association guidelines. Recruitment of patients was carried out at an endocrinology department in Xi'an, China. From each patient, around 9.3 milliliters of peripheral blood was collected into an EDTA anticoagulant tube. Ficoll Paque Plus density gradient separation was used to isolate PBMCs, and no further T cell sorting was done. RNA quality was checked with an Agilent 2100 Bioanalyzer and agarose gel, and concentration with a NanoDrop 2000.

Receptor amplification or capture employed multiplex PCR. These reads were obtained on an Illumina HiSeq 4000. To build TCR beta libraries, CDR3 regions were amplified by Arm-PCR using iRepertoire HTBI primers. Gel purification was performed on PCR products prior to sequencing. The source study handled its data this way. A total of roughly 67 TRBV and more than twelve TRBJ segments were identified across samples and were used for gene usage analysis of CDR3 amino acid clonotypes. COPE and FqMerger were used to merge filtered high-quality paired reads into contigs. BLAST was used to align contigs to the IMGT TRBV, TRBD and TRBJ reference genes, and CDR3 was defined following IMGT. Highly expanded clones were defined as clonotypes with a frequency above 0.1%. Shannon entropy served as the measure of repertoire diversity, while the Gini coefficient captured V-J evenness. A clonotype was considered public if more than one individual shared it. TCRdb itself trimmed the public reads at Q25 with fastp, ran MiXCR and retained productive beta chains. A single entry per CDR3 protein holds the most common genes and DNA from its merged rows. TCRdb's processing, not the study's, gives the V and J calls here. A total of approximately 470,000 distinct CDR3 sequences appear in this sample, about 16% of them only once. The ten largest clones take up about 12% of the sample.

These data were also filed under a second study, of T cells in Graves' hyperthyroidism and ophthalmopathy. The second paper states: A patient counted as having stable Graves' hyperthyroidism if no progression to ophthalmopathy occurred over 18 months of follow-up. The hyperthyroidism patients were between 18 and 65 years old and newly diagnosed, with a disease duration of less than 2 months. Any patient with an uncontrolled infection, another autoimmune disease, pregnancy or lactation was excluded. Diagnoses were based on clinical symptoms, serum thyroxine and TRAb, thyroid ultrasound and orbital computed tomography. The TCR CDR3 was subjected to a first round of RT-PCR using the HTBI primer set and the Qiagen OneStep RT-PCR kit. Blood samples also contained most of the expanded thyroid clonotypes (frequency above 0.001), which suggests that blood repertoires may reflect thyroid immune responses. Ophthalmopathy was separated from stable hyperthyroidism by a 13 V-J signature model, with over 85% sensitivity and 81% to 82% specificity obtained in cross-validation and 80%/75% obtained in testing. In validation, the model predicted progression to ophthalmopathy a median of approximately 6.3 months before onset, with about 70% sensitivity and about 72% specificity. TCR V-J signatures able to tell the groups apart were searched for in a discovery cohort of 90 to 100 patients, of whom over 40 had Graves' ophthalmopathy and about 60 had stable Graves' hyperthyroidism. Prospective prediction of ophthalmopathy was tested in an independent validation cohort of approximately 18 hyperthyroidism patients and approximately 17 patients who later progressed to ophthalmopathy. For training and testing, the 80 to 100 patients in the discovery cohort were randomly divided in a 7:3 ratio. In several Graves' hyperthyroidism patients, the study also compared T-cell repertoires from thyroid tissue with T-cell repertoires from blood. After blood sampling, hyperthyroidism patients were treated with methimazole at a starting dose of 30 mg daily, and ophthalmopathy patients were treated with high-dose intravenous methylprednisolone. Libraries were constructed in a second round of multiplex PCR, after which size selection and purification were carried out. The libraries were sequenced on an Illumina HiSeq2000 using paired-end 100 bp reads. SOAPnuke was used to process the raw data, with reads discarded if the reads contained adapters or uncalled bases, had a mean Phred below 15, or lacked an exact constant-primer or identifier match. High-quality paired reads were merged with COPE v1.2.5, and unique nucleotide sequences were defined as clonotypes. MiTCR v1.1 was used to align clonotypes to the IMGT TRBV, TRBD and TRBJ reference segments. Analysis was restricted to V-J combinations with a frequency above 0.0001, which covered just over 98% of repertoires. The TCS score was defined as F50 (clonal expansion) divided by E x V (chaos), with BLOSUM62-based TCRdist calculated between CDR3 peptides within each V-J. Welch's t-statistics and random forest reduced several hundred V-J features to 13, which were used in a naive Bayes classifier (R e1071). Sample size was not statistically predetermined, and blinding of investigators to group allocation was not performed. According to the paper, TCR Vbeta CDR3 sequencing was carried out on more than 120 peripheral blood samples, which came from approximately 41 ophthalmopathy, some 73 hyperthyroidism and around 17 progressor patients.

The starting material was peripheral blood mononuclear cells (PBMCs), obtained at new diagnosis, from a patient treated with antithyroid drugs. The clonotype was recovered from a man aged 35 to 55 with Graves disease. Donor details come from another sample of the same person, matched by shared clones. The chain is made from TRBV28 and TRBJ1-1, with TRBD1 tentatively as D gene (6 bases match). In nucleotide form, the sequence is TGTGCCAGCGCCCGAGAGGGGGGCAGGAACACTGAAGCTTTCTTT. Translated, this gives CASAREGGRNTEAFF.